The T cell receptor (beta chain) under discussion was sequenced for a study of T cells in Graves' hyperthyroidism and ophthalmopathy. This clonotype was seen a few times. As yet, its antigen is unknown. This may arise from a read error, as a much more abundant clone is one base away. RNA transcripts yielded amplified TCR beta CDR3 regions. A first-round RT-PCR of the TCR CDR3 used the HTBI primer set. Via MiXCR, TCRdb re-called the multiplex PCR reads, giving one row per CDR3 protein. This table holds roughly 700,000 distinct CDR3 sequences, about 14% found once. CDR3 length: 15 residues. Per germline, CDR1 SGHVS and CDR2 FQNEAQ. General observations from the study: Most thyroid-expanded clonotypes above 0.001 were also found in blood.

Patients aged 18 to 65 with hyperthyroidism were newly diagnosed, with duration under 2 months. Uncontrolled infection, other autoimmune disease, pregnancy and lactation each barred patients from inclusion. The J gene is TRBJ2-5, the V gene TRBV7-8; either TRBD1 or TRBD2 may fit D (6 bases each). The sequence was collected from a young woman with Graves' hyperthyroidism. The specimen was blood. In DNA form, the CDR3 reads TGTGCCAGCAGCCCTAAAATCTACAGGGAGGAGACCCAGTGCTTC. This translates into CASSPKIYREETQCF. Based on the CDR3 plus reference TRBV7-8 and TRBJ2-5, the full variable domain is GAGVSQSPRYKVAKRGQDVALRCDPISGHVSLFWYQQALGQGPEFLTYFQNEAQLDKSGLPSDRFFAERPEGSVSTLKIQRTQQEDSAVYLCASSPKIYREETQCFGPGTRLLVL.